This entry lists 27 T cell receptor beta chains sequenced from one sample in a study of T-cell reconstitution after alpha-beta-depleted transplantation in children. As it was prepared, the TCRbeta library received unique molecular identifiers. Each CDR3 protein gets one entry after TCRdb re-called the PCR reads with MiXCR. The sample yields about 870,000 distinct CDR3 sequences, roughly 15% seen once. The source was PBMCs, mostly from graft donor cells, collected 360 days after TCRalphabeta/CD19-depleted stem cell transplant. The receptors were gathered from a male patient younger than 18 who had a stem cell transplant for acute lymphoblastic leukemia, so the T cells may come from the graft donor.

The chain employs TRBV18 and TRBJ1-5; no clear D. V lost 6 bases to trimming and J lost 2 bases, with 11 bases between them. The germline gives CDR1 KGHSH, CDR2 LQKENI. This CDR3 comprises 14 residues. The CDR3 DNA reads TGTGCCAGCTCCCACATGGGCCGCAATCAGCCCCAGCATTTT. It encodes CASSHMGRNQPQHF.

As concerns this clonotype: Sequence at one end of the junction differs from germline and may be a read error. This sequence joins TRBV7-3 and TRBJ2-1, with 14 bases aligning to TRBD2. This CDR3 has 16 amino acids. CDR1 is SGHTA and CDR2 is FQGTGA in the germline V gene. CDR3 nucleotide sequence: TGTGCCAGCACCCCCCGGACTAGCGGGAGGAGGTATGAGCCCCTCTTC. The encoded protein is CASTPRTSGRRYEPLF.

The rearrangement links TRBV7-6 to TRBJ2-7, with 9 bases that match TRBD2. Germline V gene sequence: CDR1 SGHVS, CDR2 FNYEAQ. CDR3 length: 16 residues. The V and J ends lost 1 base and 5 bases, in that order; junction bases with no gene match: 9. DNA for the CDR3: TGTGCCAGCAGCTTAGTGGGCACCCCTAGCGGGAACGAGCAGTACTTC. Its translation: CASSLVGTPSGNEQYF.

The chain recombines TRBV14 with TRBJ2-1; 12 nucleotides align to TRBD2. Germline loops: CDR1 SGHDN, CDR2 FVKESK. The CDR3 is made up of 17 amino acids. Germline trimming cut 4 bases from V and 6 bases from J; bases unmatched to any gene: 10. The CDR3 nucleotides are TGTGCCAGCAGCCTCCGATCACTAGCGGGAGGAGGCAATGAGCAGTTCTTC. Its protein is CASSLRSLAGGGNEQFF.

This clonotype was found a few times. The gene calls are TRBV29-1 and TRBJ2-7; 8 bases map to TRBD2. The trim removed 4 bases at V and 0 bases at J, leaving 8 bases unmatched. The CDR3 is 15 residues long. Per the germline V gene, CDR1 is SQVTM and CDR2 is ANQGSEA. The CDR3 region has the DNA TGCAGCGTTGCACTCCGACTAGCGACCTCCTACGAGCAGTACTTC. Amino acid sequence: CSVALRLATSYEQYF.

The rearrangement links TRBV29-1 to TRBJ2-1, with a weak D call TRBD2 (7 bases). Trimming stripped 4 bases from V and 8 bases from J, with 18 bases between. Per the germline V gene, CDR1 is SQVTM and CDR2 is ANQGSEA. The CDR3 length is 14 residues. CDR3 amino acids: CSVGGRGGYHEQFF. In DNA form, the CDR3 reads TGCAGCGTTGGGGGCAGGGGAGGGTACCATGAGCAGTTCTTC.

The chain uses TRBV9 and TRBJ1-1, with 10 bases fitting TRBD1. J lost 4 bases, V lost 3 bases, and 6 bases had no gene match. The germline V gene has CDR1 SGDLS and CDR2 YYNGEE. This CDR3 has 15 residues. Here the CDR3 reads CASSETGGTGTEAFF. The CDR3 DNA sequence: TGTGCCAGCAGCGAGACAGGGGGCACGGGCACTGAAGCTTTCTTT.

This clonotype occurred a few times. The CDR3 sequence: CASSLWTGKSTDTQYF. The CDR3 nucleotides are TGTGCCAGCAGTCTTTGGACAGGGAAAAGCACAGATACGCAGTATTTT. The chain recombines TRBV28 with TRBJ2-3, with 8 bases that match TRBD1. The CDR3 spans 16 residues. After removal of 5 bases from V and 0 bases from J, the junction contained 7 bases not matched to a gene. Germline-derived CDR1 and CDR2 are MDHEN and SYDVKM.

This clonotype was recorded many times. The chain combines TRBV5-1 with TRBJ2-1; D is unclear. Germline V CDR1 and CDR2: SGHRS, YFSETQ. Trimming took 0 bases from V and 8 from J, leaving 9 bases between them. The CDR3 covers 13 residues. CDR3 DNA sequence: TGCGCCAGCAGCTTGGTTATCACCCATGAGCAGTTCTTC. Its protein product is CASSLVITHEQFF.

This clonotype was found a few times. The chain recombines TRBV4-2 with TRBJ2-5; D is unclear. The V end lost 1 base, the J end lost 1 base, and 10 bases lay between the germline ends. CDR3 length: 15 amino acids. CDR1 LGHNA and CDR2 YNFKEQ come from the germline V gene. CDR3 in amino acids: CASSQVGPLQETQYF. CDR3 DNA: TGTGCCAGCAGCCAAGTAGGGCCCCTCCAAGAGACCCAGTACTTC.

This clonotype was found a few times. CDR3 amino acids: CASSPTGGGRANEQFF. DNA for the CDR3: TGCGCCAGCAGCCCAACCGGCGGCGGGAGGGCTAATGAGCAGTTCTTC. The chain recombines TRBV4-1 with TRBJ2-1; 9 bases map to TRBD2. The CDR3 spans 16 residues. The germline V gene encodes CDR1 MGHRA and CDR2 YSYEKL. Trimming cost V 4 bases and J 7 bases; bases outside gene matches: 11.

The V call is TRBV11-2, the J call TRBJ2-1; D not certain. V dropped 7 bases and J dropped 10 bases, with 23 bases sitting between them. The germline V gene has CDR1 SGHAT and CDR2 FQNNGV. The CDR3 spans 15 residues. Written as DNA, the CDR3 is TGTGCCAGCACCTCCCCATATACCGTCGCTTCCGAGCAGTTCTTC. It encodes CASTSPYTVASEQFF.

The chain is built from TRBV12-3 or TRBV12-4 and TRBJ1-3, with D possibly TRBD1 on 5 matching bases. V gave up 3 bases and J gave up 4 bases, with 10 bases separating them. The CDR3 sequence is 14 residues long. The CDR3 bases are TGTGCCAGCAGTTTTGGGACTCAGGGAAACACCATATATTTT. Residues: CASSFGTQGNTIYF.

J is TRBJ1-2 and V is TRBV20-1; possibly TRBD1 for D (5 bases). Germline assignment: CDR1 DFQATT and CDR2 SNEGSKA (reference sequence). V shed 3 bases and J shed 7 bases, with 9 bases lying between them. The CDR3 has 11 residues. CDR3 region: CSASGGGGYTF. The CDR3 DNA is TGCAGTGCTAGTGGGGGGGGTGGCTACACCTTC.

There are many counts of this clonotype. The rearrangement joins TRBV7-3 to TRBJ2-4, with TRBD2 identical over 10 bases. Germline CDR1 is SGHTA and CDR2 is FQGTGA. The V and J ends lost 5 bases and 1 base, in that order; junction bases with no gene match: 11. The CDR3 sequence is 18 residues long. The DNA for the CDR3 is TGTGCCAGCAGCCCAGGGGAAGCGGGAGGGCGGGCCAAAAACATTCAGTACTTC. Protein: CASSPGEAGGRAKNIQYF.

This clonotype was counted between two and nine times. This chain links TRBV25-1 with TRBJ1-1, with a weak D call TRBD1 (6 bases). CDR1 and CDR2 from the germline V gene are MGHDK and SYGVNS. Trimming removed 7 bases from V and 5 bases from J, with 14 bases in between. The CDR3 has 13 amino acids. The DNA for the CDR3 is TGTGCCAGCAAGGGGGGGGTTAAGACTGAAGCTTTCTTT. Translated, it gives CASKGGVKTEAFF.

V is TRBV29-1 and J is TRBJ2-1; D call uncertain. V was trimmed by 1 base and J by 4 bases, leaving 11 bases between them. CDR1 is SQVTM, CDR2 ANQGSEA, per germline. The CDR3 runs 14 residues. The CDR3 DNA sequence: TGCAGCGTTGAAGGGTGGGCATCTTACAATGAGCAGTTCTTC. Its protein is CSVEGWASYNEQFF.

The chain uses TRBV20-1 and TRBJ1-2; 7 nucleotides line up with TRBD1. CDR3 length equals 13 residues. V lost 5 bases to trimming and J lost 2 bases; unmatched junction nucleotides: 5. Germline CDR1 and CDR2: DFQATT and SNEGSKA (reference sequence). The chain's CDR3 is CSALDRVNYGYTF. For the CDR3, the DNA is TGCAGTGCTCTTGACAGGGTCAACTATGGCTACACCTTC.

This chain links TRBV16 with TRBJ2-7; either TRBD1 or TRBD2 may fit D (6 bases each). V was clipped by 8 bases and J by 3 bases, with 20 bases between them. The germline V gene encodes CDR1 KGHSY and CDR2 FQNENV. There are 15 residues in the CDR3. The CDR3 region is CASRFQRRGNYEQYF. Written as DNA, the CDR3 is TGTGCCAGCCGATTTCAGAGGAGGGGGAACTACGAGCAGTACTTC.

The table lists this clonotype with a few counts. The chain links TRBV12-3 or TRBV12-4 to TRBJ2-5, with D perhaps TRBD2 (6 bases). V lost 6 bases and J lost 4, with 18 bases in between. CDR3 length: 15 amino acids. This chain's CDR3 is CASRGPGLGLETQYF. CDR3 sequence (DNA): TGTGCCAGCAGGGGACCGGGACTTGGTTTAGAGACCCAGTACTTC.

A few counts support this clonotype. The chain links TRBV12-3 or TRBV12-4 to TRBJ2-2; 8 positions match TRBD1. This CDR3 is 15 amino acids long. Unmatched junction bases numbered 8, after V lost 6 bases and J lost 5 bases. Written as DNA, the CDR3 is TGTGCCAGCAGCCTTGGGACAGGTCCAACCGGGGAGCTGTTTTTT. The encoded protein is CASSLGTGPTGELFF.

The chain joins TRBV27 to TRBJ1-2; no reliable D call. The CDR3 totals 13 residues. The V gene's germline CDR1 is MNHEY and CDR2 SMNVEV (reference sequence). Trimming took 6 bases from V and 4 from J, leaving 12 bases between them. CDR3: CASRPGLFYGYTF. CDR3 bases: TGTGCCAGCAGGCCCGGACTATTCTATGGCTACACCTTC.

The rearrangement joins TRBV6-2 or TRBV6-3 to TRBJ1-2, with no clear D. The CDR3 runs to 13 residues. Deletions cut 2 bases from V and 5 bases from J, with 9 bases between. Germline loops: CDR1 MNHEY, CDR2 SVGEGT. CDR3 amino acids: CASSYGGGYGYTF. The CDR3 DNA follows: TGTGCCAGCAGTTACGGCGGTGGATATGGCTACACCTTC.

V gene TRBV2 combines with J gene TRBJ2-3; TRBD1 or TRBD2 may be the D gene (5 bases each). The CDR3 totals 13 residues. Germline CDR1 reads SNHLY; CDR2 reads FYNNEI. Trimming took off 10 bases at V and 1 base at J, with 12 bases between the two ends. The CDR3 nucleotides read TGTGCCACCCGAGAGGGGCGCACAGATACGCAGTATTTT. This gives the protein CATREGRTDTQYF.

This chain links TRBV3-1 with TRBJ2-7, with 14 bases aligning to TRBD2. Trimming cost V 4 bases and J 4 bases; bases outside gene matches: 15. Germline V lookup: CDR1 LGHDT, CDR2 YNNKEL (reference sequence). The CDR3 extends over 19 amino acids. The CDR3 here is CASSLSPGLAGVEGYEQYF. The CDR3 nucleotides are TGTGCCAGCAGCCTATCCCCGGGACTAGCGGGAGTGGAAGGTTACGAGCAGTACTTC.

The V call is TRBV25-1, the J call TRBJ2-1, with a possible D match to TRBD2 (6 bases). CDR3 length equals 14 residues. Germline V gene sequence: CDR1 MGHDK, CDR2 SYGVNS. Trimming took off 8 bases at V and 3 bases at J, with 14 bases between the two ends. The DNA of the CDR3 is TGTGCCAGCTCCCCCCAAGCGGGCTACAATGAGCAGTTCTTC. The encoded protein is CASSPQAGYNEQFF.

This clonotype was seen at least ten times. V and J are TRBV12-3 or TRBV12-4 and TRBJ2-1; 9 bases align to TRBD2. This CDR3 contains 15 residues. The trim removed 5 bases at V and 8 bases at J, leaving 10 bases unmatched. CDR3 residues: CASSAGGPLRDEQFF. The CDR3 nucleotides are TGTGCCAGCAGTGCGGGAGGGCCTTTGAGGGATGAGCAGTTCTTC.